The next 15 T cell receptor beta chains were all read from a single sample in a study of technical replicates of blood from a handful of donors. The assay was immunoSEQ multiplex PCR, and TCRdb's table has in-frame clones only and misses some. The table includes tens of thousands of clones, roughly 92% detected once. What was sequenced was T cells isolated from PBMCs. The source of these receptors is a human donor in good health.

V usage is TRBV2 and J usage is TRBJ2-1, with TRBD1 identical over 7 bases. V lost 8 bases to trimming and J lost 2 bases; unmatched junction nucleotides: 9. CDR1 is SNHLY, CDR2 FYNNEI, per germline. The CDR3 totals 15 residues. The CDR3 reads CASQSEGAAYNEQFF. DNA for the CDR3: TGTGCCAGCCAATCCGAGGGGGCTGCCTACAATGAGCAGTTCTTC.

CDR3 sequence (DNA): TGTGCCAGCAGTTTATCGATGGTGCGACAGGGGGTAAGCTCTGGAAACACCATATATTTT. Amino acid sequence: CASSLSMVRQGVSSGNTIYF. The chain joins TRBV27 to TRBJ1-3; TRBD1 matches at 9 bases. There are 20 residues in the CDR3. V lost 0 bases, J lost 0 bases, and 12 bases stayed unmatched. Germline V lookup: CDR1 MNHEY, CDR2 SMNVEV (reference sequence).

The rearrangement links TRBV27 to TRBJ2-7; maybe TRBD1 (6 bases). The CDR3 extends over 16 amino acids. Germline CDR1 and CDR2: MNHEY and SMNVEV (reference sequence). The germline V and J ends were trimmed by 2 bases and 4 bases, with 18 bases remaining between them. The CDR3 nucleotides read TGTGCCAGCAGTTTAAAGGGTTACAGGGATTCTTACGAGCAGTACTTC. As protein: CASSLKGYRDSYEQYF.

This rearrangement joins TRBV7-2 to TRBJ2-5; D is possibly TRBD1 (6 bases). The CDR3 consists of 15 residues. V shed 4 bases and J shed 1 base, with 13 bases lying between them. Germline V gene data show CDR1 as SGHTA and CDR2 as FQGNSA. The CDR3 DNA is TGTGCCAGCAGCTCCGGAGGACAGCTCCAAGAGACCCAGTACTTC. Translated, it gives CASSSGGQLQETQYF.

The chain recombines TRBV6-5 with TRBJ2-4; 9 bases line up with TRBD1. This CDR3 is 13 amino acids long. Germline V gene sequence: CDR1 MNHEY, CDR2 SVGAGI. After removal of 6 bases from V and 5 bases from J, the junction contained 2 bases not matched to a gene. This CDR3 reads CASRRTGENIQYF. The CDR3, as DNA: TGTGCCAGCAGGAGGACAGGGGAAAACATTCAGTACTTC.

CDR3 sequence: CAWSGWGEEKLFF. The CDR3 coding sequence is TGTGCCTGGAGTGGATGGGGGGAGGAAAAACTGTTTTTT. The chain uses TRBV30 and TRBJ1-4, with D possibly TRBD1 on 5 matching bases. The germline gives CDR1 GTSNPN, CDR2 SVGIG (reference sequence). V was trimmed by 1 base and J by 8 bases, leaving 11 bases between them. This CDR3 contains 13 residues.

J is TRBJ2-1 and V is TRBV11-3; 7 bases agree with TRBD2. Germline trimming cut 5 bases from V and 3 bases from J; bases unmatched to any gene: 13. CDR1 and CDR2 from the germline V gene are SGHNT and YENEEA. The CDR3 is made up of 17 amino acids. Here the CDR3 DNA reads TGTGCCAGCAGCCTACGGGGAGGGAATAGCGTCTACAATGAGCAGTTCTTC. Its protein product is CASSLRGGNSVYNEQFF.

CDR3 sequence reads: CASSLGAQETQYF. As DNA, the CDR3 is TGTGCCAGCAGCTTAGGGGCTCAAGAGACCCAGTACTTC. The chain recombines TRBV11-3 with TRBJ2-5, with D unclear. V was trimmed by 1 base and J by 2 bases, leaving 5 bases between them. The CDR3 has 13 residues. Germline V gives CDR1 SGHNT, CDR2 YENEEA.

The genes are TRBV18 and TRBJ2-1; 9 nucleotides align to TRBD1. Trimming removed 2 bases from V and 6 bases from J; junction bases left unmatched: 5. The CDR3 covers 15 residues. Per germline, CDR1 KGHSH and CDR2 LQKENI. Written as DNA, the CDR3 is TGTGCCAGCTCACCAGGGACAGGGCGTCTCAATGAGCAGTTCTTC. It yields the protein CASSPGTGRLNEQFF. Filled out from reference TRBV18 and TRBJ2-1, the complete variable domain reads NAGVMQNPRHLVRRRGQEARLRCSPMKGHSHVYWYRQLPEEGLKFMVYLQKENIIDESGMPKERFSAEFPKEGPSILRIQQVVRGDSAAYFCASSPGTGRLNEQFFGPGTRLTVL.

The chain carries TRBV7-9 and TRBJ2-7, with 7 bases lining up with TRBD1. Germline V CDR1 and CDR2: SEHNR, FQNEAQ (reference sequence). J lost 0 bases, V lost 4 bases, and 6 bases had no gene match. The CDR3 runs to 15 residues. CDR3 sequence: CASSSTGVPSYEQYF. The CDR3 bases are TGTGCCAGCAGCTCCACAGGGGTGCCCTCCTACGAGCAGTACTTC.

V is TRBV27 and J is TRBJ1-5; TRBD1 agrees at 8 bases. The junction had 4 bases not matched to a gene; V was cut back by 3 bases and J by 0 bases. This CDR3 contains 16 residues. Looked up from germline, CDR1 is MNHEY and CDR2 is SMNVEV (reference sequence). As DNA, the CDR3 is TGTGCCAGCAGTTTGACAGGGGAAAATAGCAATCAGCCCCAGCATTTT. The encoded protein is CASSLTGENSNQPQHF.

The V call is TRBV7-9, the J call TRBJ2-1; a weak D match, TRBD1 (5 bases). Trimming removed 1 base from V and 7 bases from J, with 17 bases in between. This CDR3 is built from 16 residues. Germline V gene sequence: CDR1 SEHNR, CDR2 FQNEAQ (reference sequence). This CDR3 reads CASSLEVQGLGNEQFF. The CDR3 DNA reads as TGTGCCAGCAGCTTAGAGGTCCAGGGTTTGGGGAATGAGCAGTTCTTC.

In this sample, this clone turned up once. The chain is built from TRBV11-3 and TRBJ2-3, with D maybe TRBD1 (5 bases). V shed 0 bases and J shed 6 bases, with 7 bases lying between them. CDR1 and CDR2 (germline): SGHNT, YENEEA. CDR3 size: 13 residues. The CDR3 is CASSLDPGDTQYF. CDR3 in DNA: TGTGCCAGCAGCTTAGATCCAGGGGATACGCAGTATTTT.

The chain uses TRBV6-6 and TRBJ2-3, with TRBD2 identical over 13 bases. The CDR3 runs 16 residues. Germline V gene sequence: CDR1 MNHNY, CDR2 SVGAGI (reference sequence). Trimming cost V 6 bases and J 6 bases; bases outside gene matches: 9. The CDR3 protein is CASSNRPGLAGDTQYF. In DNA form, the CDR3 reads TGTGCCAGCAGCAATCGGCCGGGACTAGCGGGGGATACGCAGTATTTT.

The chain combines TRBV10-3 with TRBJ1-5; TRBD1 matches 10 bases. The CDR3 is 15 residues long. Looked up from germline, CDR1 is ENHRY and CDR2 is SYGVKD. With 3 bases clipped from V and 4 bases from J, the junction kept 3 bases outside the gene matches. The CDR3 is CAISDGQGGNQPQHF. As DNA, the CDR3 is TGTGCCATCAGTGATGGACAGGGGGGAAATCAGCCCCAGCATTTT.